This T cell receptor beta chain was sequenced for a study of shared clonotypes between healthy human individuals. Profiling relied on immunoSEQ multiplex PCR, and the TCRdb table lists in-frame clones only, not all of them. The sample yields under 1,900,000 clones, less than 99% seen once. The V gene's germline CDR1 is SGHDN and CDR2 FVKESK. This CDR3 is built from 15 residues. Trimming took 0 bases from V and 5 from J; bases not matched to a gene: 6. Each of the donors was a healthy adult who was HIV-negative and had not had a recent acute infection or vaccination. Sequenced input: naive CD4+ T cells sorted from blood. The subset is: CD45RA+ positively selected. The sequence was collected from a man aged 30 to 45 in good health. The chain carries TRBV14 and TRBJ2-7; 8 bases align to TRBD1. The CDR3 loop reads CASSQDRTGIDEQYF. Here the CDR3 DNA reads TGTGCCAGCAGCCAAGATCGGACAGGGATCGACGAGCAGTACTTC.